The present T cell receptor beta chain was sequenced within a study of blood T cell repertoires in COVID-19. As for the study in general: PBMCs, B-cell-depleted T cells, or T cells provided the cDNA or gDNA that made up the material.

In Seattle, patients joined the study during active infection and were tracked longitudinally. Clones were sequenced by immunoSEQ multiplex PCR, and TCRdb holds only the in-frame ones, with some missing. The sample lists 200,000 to 250,000 clones, 65% to 85% occurring once. The sequenced material came from peripheral blood. The TCR was taken from a woman under 40 with COVID-19, enrolled during active disease.

The CDR3 is CTSSPNDSLPNYGYTF. As DNA, the CDR3 is TGCACCAGCAGCCCCAATGACAGCCTCCCTAACTATGGCTACACCTTC. The genes are TRBV1 and TRBJ1-2; the table's D call, TRBD1, has no DNA check behind it. TRBV1 has pseudogene status. The CDR3 spans 16 residues.